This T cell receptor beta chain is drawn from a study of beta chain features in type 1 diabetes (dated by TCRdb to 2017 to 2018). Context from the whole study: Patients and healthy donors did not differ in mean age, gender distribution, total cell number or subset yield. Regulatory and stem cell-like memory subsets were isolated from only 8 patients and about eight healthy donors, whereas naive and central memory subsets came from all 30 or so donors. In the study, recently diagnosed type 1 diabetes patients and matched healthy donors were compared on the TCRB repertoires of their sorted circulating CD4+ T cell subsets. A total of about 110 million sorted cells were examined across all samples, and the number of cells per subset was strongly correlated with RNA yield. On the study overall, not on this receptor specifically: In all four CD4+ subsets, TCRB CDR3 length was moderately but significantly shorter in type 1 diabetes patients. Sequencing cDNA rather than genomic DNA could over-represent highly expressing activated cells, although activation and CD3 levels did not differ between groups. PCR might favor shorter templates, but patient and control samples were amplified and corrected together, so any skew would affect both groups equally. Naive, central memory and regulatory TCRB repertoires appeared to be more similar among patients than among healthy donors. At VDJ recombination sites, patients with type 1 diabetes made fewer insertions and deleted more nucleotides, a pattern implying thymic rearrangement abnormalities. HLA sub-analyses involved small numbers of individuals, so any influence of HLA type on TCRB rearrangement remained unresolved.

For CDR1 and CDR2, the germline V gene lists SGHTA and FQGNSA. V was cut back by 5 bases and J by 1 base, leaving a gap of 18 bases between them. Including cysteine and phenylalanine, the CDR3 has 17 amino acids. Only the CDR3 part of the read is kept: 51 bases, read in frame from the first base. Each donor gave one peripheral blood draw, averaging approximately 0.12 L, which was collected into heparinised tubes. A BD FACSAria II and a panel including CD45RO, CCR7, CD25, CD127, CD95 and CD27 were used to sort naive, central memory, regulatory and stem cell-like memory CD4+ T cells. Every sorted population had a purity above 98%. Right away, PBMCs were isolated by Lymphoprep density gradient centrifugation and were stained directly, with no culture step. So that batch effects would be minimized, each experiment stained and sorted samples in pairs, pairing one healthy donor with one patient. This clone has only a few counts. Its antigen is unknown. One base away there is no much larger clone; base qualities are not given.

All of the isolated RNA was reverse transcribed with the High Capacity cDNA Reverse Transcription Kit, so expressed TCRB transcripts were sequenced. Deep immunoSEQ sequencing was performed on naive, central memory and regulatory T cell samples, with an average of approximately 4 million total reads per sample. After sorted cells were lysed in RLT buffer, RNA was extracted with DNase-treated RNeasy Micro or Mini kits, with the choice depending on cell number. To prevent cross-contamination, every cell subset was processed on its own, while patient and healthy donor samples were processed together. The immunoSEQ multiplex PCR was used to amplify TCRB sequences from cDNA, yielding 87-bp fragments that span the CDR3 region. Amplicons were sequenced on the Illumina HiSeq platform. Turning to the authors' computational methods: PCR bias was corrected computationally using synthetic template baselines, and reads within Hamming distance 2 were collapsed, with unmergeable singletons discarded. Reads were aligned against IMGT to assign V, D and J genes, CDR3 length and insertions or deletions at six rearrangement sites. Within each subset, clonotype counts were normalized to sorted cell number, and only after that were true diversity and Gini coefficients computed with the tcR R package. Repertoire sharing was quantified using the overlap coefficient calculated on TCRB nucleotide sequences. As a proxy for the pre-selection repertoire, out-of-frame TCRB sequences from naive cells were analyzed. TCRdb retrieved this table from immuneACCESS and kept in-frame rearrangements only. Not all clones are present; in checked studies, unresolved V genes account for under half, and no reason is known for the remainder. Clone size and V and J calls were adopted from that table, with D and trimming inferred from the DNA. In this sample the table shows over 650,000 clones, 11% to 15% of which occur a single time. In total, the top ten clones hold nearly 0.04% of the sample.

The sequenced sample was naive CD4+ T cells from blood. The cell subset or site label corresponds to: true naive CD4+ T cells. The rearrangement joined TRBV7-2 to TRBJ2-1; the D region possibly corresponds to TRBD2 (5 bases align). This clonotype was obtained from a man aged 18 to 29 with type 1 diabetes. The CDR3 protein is CASSRSGPGVSYNEQFF. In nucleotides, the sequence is TGTGCCAGCAGCCGCAGCGGCCCCGGGGTTTCCTACAATGAGCAGTTCTTC.